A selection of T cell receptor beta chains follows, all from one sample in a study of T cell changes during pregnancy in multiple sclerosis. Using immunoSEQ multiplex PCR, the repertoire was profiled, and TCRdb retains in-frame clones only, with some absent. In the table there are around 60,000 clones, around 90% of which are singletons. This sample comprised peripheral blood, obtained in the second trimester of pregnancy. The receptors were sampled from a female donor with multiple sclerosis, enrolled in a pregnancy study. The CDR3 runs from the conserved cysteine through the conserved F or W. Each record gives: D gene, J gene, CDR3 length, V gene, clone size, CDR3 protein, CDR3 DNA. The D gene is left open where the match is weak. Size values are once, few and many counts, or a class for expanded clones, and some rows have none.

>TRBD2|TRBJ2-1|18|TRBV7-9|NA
CASSHPPTSGNFYNEQFF
TGTGCCAGCAGCCATCCCCCCACTAGCGGGAACTTCTACAATGAGCAGTTCTTC
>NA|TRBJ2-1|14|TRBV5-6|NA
CASSLGTVTDEQFF
TGTGCCAGCAGCTTGGGCACCGTAACGGATGAGCAGTTCTTC
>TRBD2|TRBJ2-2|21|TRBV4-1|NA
CASSQEEGVGALAGYTGELFF
TGCGCCAGCAGCCAAGAGGAGGGGGTGGGTGCGCTAGCGGGGTACACCGGGGAGCTGTTTTTT
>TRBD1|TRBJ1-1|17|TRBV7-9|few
CASSLDGTGIMNTEAFF
TGTGCCAGCAGCCTAGACGGGACAGGAATAATGAACACTGAAGCTTTCTTT
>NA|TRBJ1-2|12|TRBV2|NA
CASSDSPYGYTF
TGTGCCAGCAGTGACAGTCCCTATGGCTACACCTTC
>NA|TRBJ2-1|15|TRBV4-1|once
CASSPYDRPNNEQFF
TGCGCCAGCAGCCCCTATGACAGACCCAACAATGAGCAGTTCTTC
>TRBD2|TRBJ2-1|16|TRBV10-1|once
CASSEAGTAPYNEQFF
TGCGCCAGCAGTGAAGCGGGAACTGCCCCCTACAATGAGCAGTTCTTC
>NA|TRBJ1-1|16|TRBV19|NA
CASSPHLIELNTEAFF
TGTGCCAGTAGTCCCCACCTCATCGAGCTGAACACTGAAGCTTTCTTT
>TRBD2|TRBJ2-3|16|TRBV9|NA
CASSVEGGRAPDTQYF
TGTGCCAGCAGCGTAGAGGGAGGGAGAGCCCCAGATACGCAGTATTTT
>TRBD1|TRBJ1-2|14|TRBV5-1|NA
CASSGTGSNYGYTF
TGCGCCAGCAGCGGGACAGGGTCTAACTATGGCTACACCTTC
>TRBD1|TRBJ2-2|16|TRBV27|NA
CASSFYRGPISGELFF
TGTGCCAGCAGTTTTTACAGGGGACCGATCAGCGGGGAGCTGTTTTTT
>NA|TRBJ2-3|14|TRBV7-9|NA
CASSSTDSTDTQYF
TGTGCCAGCAGCTCAACGGACTCCACAGATACGCAGTATTTT
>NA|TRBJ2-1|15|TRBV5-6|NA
CASSLSMGLYNEQFF
TGTGCCAGCAGCTTGAGTATGGGACTTTACAATGAGCAGTTCTTC
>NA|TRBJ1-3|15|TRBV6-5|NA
CASSLRESSGNTIYF
TGTGCCAGCAGTTTACGTGAGAGCTCTGGAAACACCATATATTTT
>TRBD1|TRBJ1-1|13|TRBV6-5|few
CATKQGFNTEAFF
TGTGCCACCAAACAGGGGTTTAACACTGAAGCTTTCTTT
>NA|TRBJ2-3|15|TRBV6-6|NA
CASSLSGSSTDTQYF
TGTGCCAGCAGCCTAAGCGGTTCTAGCACAGATACGCAGTATTTT
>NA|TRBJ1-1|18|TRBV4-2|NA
CASSQEAGTLRANTEAFF
TGTGCCAGCAGCCAAGAGGCCGGGACACTAAGGGCGAACACTGAAGCTTTCTTT
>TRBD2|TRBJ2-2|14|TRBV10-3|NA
CAIRLAGNTGELFF
TGTGCCATCCGACTAGCGGGAAACACCGGGGAGCTGTTTTTT
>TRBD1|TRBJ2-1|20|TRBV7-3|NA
CASSFVGQGASRAGRNEQFF
TGTGCCAGCAGCTTTGTGGGACAGGGGGCGTCGAGGGCAGGCAGGAATGAGCAGTTCTTC
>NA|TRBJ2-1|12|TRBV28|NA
CASTENYNEQFF
TGTGCCAGCACCGAGAACTACAATGAGCAGTTCTTC
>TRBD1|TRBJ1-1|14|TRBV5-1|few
CASSIQGQGTEAFF
TGCGCCAGCAGCATTCAGGGACAGGGCACTGAAGCTTTCTTT
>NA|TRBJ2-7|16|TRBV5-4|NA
CASSLPSPRDLDEQYF
TGTGCCAGCAGCTTGCCGTCCCCGAGGGATCTGGACGAGCAGTACTTC
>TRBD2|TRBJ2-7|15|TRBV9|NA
CASSVGQREYYEQYF
TGTGCCAGCAGCGTTGGCCAGCGGGAGTACTACGAGCAGTACTTC
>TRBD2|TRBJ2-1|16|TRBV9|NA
CASSVVLAGAYNEQFF
TGTGCCAGCAGCGTAGTACTAGCGGGAGCCTACAATGAGCAGTTCTTC
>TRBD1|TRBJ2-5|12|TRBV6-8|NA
CARDRPQETQYF
TGTGCACGGGACAGACCCCAAGAGACCCAGTACTTC
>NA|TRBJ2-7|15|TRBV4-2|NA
CASSQGSGAPYEQYF
TGTGCCAGCAGCCAAGGGAGCGGAGCCCCCTACGAGCAGTACTTC
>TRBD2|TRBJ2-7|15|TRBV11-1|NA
CASSATSGYTYEQYF
TGTGCCAGCAGCGCGACTAGCGGGTATACCTACGAGCAGTACTTC
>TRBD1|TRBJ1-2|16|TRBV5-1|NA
CASSLVQGSDNYGYTF
TGCGCCAGCAGCTTGGTACAGGGGTCAGACAACTATGGCTACACCTTC
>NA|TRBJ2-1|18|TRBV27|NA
CASTARWGGTNFYNEQFF
TGTGCCAGCACCGCCCGGTGGGGCGGTACCAATTTCTACAATGAGCAGTTCTTC
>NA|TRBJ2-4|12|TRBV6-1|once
CASGASEDIQYF
TGTGCCAGTGGAGCTAGCGAGGACATTCAGTACTTC
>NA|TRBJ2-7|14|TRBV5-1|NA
CASSLRRQGYEQYF
TGCGCCAGCAGCCTCCGACGGCAGGGCTACGAGCAGTACTTC
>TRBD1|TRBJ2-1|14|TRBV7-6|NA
CASSFGTGNNEQFF
TGTGCCAGCAGCTTTGGGACAGGCAACAATGAGCAGTTCTTC
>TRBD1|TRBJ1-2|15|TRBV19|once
CASRAVEGAVSGYTF
TGTGCCAGTAGAGCGGTGGAGGGGGCTGTAAGTGGCTACACCTTC